This T cell receptor (beta chain) was observed in a study of blood T cell repertoires in COVID-19. Per the study methods: Nucleated cell counts were estimated from reference gene primer amplification. Sequencing used immunoSEQ multiplex PCR; TCRdb keeps in-frame clones, though not all of them. V and J calls and clone size are those listed in that table; D and trimming were worked out from the DNA. The sample has roughly 200,000 clones, roughly 83% seen once. V lost 6 bases, J lost 3 bases, and 21 bases lay in between. Germline CDR1 and CDR2: MGHDK and SYGVNS. This CDR3 is 17 amino acids long. Grouping used clinical history reported by participants in a survey and questionnaire. This clone showed up many times.

The origin of this receptor is a man aged 40-49 years with acute COVID-19. This chain uses TRBV25-1 with TRBJ1-5, with D tentatively TRBD1 (5 bases). Sequenced material: PBMCs or T cells enriched from blood (not recorded which). The CDR3 DNA reads TGTGCCAGCAGGGATACCCGGGGGGGGGACGTCAATCAGCCCCAGCATTTT. It codes for CASRDTRGGDVNQPQHF.